This entry is about one T cell receptor (beta chain). CDR1 and CDR2 (germline): SGHAT, FQNNGV. The V gene end was trimmed by 4 bases and the J gene end by 7 bases; junction bases not matched to a gene: 11. The CDR3 consists of 16 residues. Indicated time point: persistent/refractory GD, antithyroid drugs over 5 years with positive TRAb. Construction of the TCR library relied on RNA isolated from PBMCs. The TCR beta library used iRepertoire HTBI primers with Arm-PCR amplification of CDR3. A single record per CDR3 protein comes from TCRdb applying MiXCR to the multiplex PCR reads. This table holds 250,000 to 300,000 distinct CDR3 sequences, 22% found once. This entry comes from a study of regulatory T cells in long-lasting Graves disease.

This clonotype was sampled from a female donor with Graves disease. The sequenced sample was peripheral blood mononuclear cells (PBMCs), obtained when the disease was refractory, from a patient treated with antithyroid drugs. This chain connects TRBV11-2 to TRBJ1-5; 9 positions agree with TRBD1. CDR3 sequence: CASSSLTGTGRQPQHF. CDR3 DNA sequence: TGTGCCAGCAGCTCCTTAACCGGGACAGGGAGGCAGCCCCAGCATTTT.